The 31 T cell receptor beta chains given below trace back to one sample, sequenced in a study of blood T cell repertoires in COVID-19. Sequencing was performed with immunoSEQ multiplex PCR; in TCRdb, only in-frame clones are kept and a portion is missing. The sample lists 350,000 or so clones; around 83% were seen once. What was sequenced was peripheral blood. These receptor sequences come from a man aged 30 to 39 with active or convalescent COVID-19.

V is TRBV28 and J is TRBJ1-5; 8 nucleotides match TRBD1. With 3 bases clipped from V and 1 base from J, the junction kept 5 bases outside the gene matches. This CDR3 has 16 amino acids. Germline V gene sequence: CDR1 MDHEN, CDR2 SYDVKM. CDR3 loop: CASSLGTGGSNQPQHF. The CDR3, as DNA: TGTGCCAGCAGTTTGGGAACAGGGGGAAGCAATCAGCCCCAGCATTTT.

The V call is TRBV4-2, the J call TRBJ2-5, with 13 bases aligning to TRBD2. The germline gives CDR1 LGHNA, CDR2 YNFKEQ. Trimming removed 4 bases from V and 2 bases from J; junction bases left unmatched: 1. The CDR3 has 15 residues. The CDR3 here is CASSPLAGGQETQYF. The DNA for the CDR3 is TGTGCCAGCAGCCCACTAGCGGGGGGGCAAGAGACCCAGTACTTC.

The chain uses TRBV30 and TRBJ2-7; the D gene is possibly TRBD1 (5 bases). Germline lookup yields CDR1 GTSNPN and CDR2 SVGIG (reference sequence). This CDR3 region has 15 residues. V was clipped by 0 bases and J by 2 bases, with 14 bases between them. CDR3 residues: CAWSVGQVSTYEQYF. In DNA form, the CDR3 reads TGTGCCTGGAGTGTAGGACAAGTTTCCACCTACGAGCAGTACTTC.

The chain links TRBV7-6 to TRBJ2-1; D is possibly TRBD2 (6 bases). The V end lost 6 bases, the J end lost 9 bases, and 9 bases lay between the germline ends. This CDR3 spans 11 amino acids. Germline assignment: CDR1 SGHVS and CDR2 FNYEAQ. The CDR3: CASRSSVEQFF. CDR3 DNA sequence: TGTGCCAGCAGGTCTAGCGTTGAGCAGTTCTTC.

The chain couples TRBV7-9 to TRBJ2-7; 7 bases fit TRBD1. This CDR3 is 15 amino acids long. Germline V lookup: CDR1 SEHNR, CDR2 FQNEAQ (reference sequence). Trimming cost V 1 base and J 5 bases; bases outside gene matches: 8. In nucleotides, the CDR3 is TGTGCCAGCAGCTTAGTAGGGGGCGGTAGGGACGAGCAGTACTTC. Its protein product is CASSLVGGGRDEQYF.

V usage is TRBV4-3 and J usage is TRBJ2-1, with TRBD2 matching over 8 bases. The V gene end was trimmed by 5 bases and the J gene end by 5 bases; junction bases not matched to a gene: 8. Looked up from germline, CDR1 is LGHNA and CDR2 is YSLEER. This CDR3 is 15 amino acids long. The CDR3 region is CASSLGTRPNNEQFF. The CDR3 DNA sequence: TGCGCCAGCAGCTTAGGGACTAGGCCCAACAATGAGCAGTTCTTC.

This clone was counted a single time. This chain connects TRBV5-4 to TRBJ2-2; a possible D gene is TRBD2 (5 bases). CDR3 length: 15 amino acids. The V gene lost 4 bases and the J gene lost 7 bases, with 17 bases spanning the gap. CDR1 is SGHNT and CDR2 is YYREEE in the germline V gene (reference sequence). CDR3 bases: TGTGCCAGCAGCCCATGGTCGGGGTTGGACGGGGAGCTGTTTTTT. Amino acid sequence: CASSPWSGLDGELFF.

The chain uses TRBV19 and TRBJ2-1; weak D call: TRBD2 (6 bases). Looked up from germline, CDR1 is LNHDA and CDR2 is SQIVND (reference sequence). V lost 9 bases and J lost 16, with 13 bases in between. There are 9 residues in the CDR3. The CDR3 region has the DNA TGTGCCAGCCCCGGGACTTCTTTCTTC. As protein: CASPGTSFF.

This chain connects TRBV5-1 to TRBJ1-1, with TRBD1 matching over 7 bases. The germline gives CDR1 SGHRS, CDR2 YFSETQ. There are 15 residues in the CDR3. After removal of 3 bases from V and 5 bases from J, the junction contained 10 bases not matched to a gene. CDR3 nucleotide sequence: TGCGCCAGCAGCTCCACAGGGGAATTTGGAACTGAAGCTTTCTTT. Translating it yields CASSSTGEFGTEAFF.

The rearrangement links TRBV6-5 to TRBJ2-2; 8 bases are a match to TRBD2. This CDR3 has 14 amino acids. Per germline, CDR1 MNHEY and CDR2 SVGAGI. The J segment lost 6 bases and the V segment lost 6 bases, leaving 6 bases of the junction unmatched. CDR3 sequence reads: CASRLAGGAGELFF. CDR3 DNA: TGTGCCAGCAGACTCGCCGGGGGGGCCGGGGAGCTGTTTTTT.

The rearrangement links TRBV2 to TRBJ2-2; unclear D gene. V dropped 6 bases and J dropped 3 bases, with 5 bases sitting between them. The CDR3 is 12 residues long. The V gene's germline CDR1 is SNHLY and CDR2 FYNNEI. CDR3 sequence: CASRVDTGELFF. The CDR3 DNA is TGTGCCAGCAGGGTAGACACCGGGGAGCTGTTTTTT.

The gene calls are TRBV19 and TRBJ2-7; 8 bases line up with TRBD2. Germline CDR1 is LNHDA and CDR2 is SQIVND (reference sequence). The CDR3 sequence is 16 residues long. The V segment lost 5 bases and the J segment 2 bases; nucleotides outside the gene matches: 11. The CDR3 reads CASSYDGAGAAYEQYF. CDR3 DNA sequence: TGTGCCAGTAGTTATGATGGAGCGGGGGCCGCCTACGAGCAGTACTTC.

The chain joins TRBV19 to TRBJ2-4; 7 bases align to TRBD1. The V gene end was trimmed by 4 bases and the J gene end by 1 base; junction bases not matched to a gene: 10. Germline CDR1 reads LNHDA; CDR2 reads SQIVND (reference sequence). The CDR3 sequence is 17 residues long. The CDR3 here is CASSKMGGRGAKNIQYF. Here the CDR3 DNA reads TGTGCCAGTAGTAAAATGGGTGGCAGGGGGGCCAAAAACATTCAGTACTTC.

The chain has TRBV5-1 and TRBJ1-2; TRBD1 might be the D (5 bases). V lost 0 bases and J lost 2, with 11 bases in between. Germline V gene lookup returns CDR1 SGHRS and CDR2 YFSETQ. The CDR3 is made up of 15 amino acids. This CDR3 is CASSLGPTENYGYTF. CDR3 DNA sequence: TGCGCCAGCAGCTTGGGGCCGACAGAAAACTATGGCTACACCTTC.

The rearrangement joins TRBV9 to TRBJ1-2; 7 nucleotides match TRBD1. Germline CDR1 is SGDLS and CDR2 is YYNGEE. V lost 3 bases to trimming and J lost 5 bases; unmatched junction nucleotides: 7. CDR3 length: 14 residues. The CDR3 coding sequence is TGTGCCAGCAGCGCGCGACAGGGAGGTTATGGCTACACCTTC. This sequence encodes CASSARQGGYGYTF.

This chain connects TRBV7-2 to TRBJ1-2, with D tentatively TRBD1 (6 bases). Germline lookup yields CDR1 SGHTA and CDR2 FQGNSA. Trimming cost V 5 bases and J 8 bases, with 15 bases left between them. There are 13 residues in the CDR3. The CDR3, as DNA: TGTGCCAGCAGCACTGGGACAACAGGGGGCTACACCTTC. Protein: CASSTGTTGGYTF. The complete variable domain, with remaining parts taken from reference TRBV7-2 and TRBJ1-2, reads GAGVSQSPSNKVTEKGKDVELRCDPISGHTALYWYRQSLGQGLEFLIYFQGNSAPDKSGLPSDRFSAERTGGSVSTLTIQRTQQEDSAVYLCASSTGTTGGYTFGSGTRLTVV.

This clone has only one observation. The chain links TRBV4-1 to TRBJ1-1; the D gene is possibly TRBD1 (6 bases). The V end was cut by 2 bases, the J end by 0 bases, with 7 bases between. The CDR3 runs to 14 residues. The germline V gene encodes CDR1 MGHRA and CDR2 YSYEKL. The chain's CDR3 is CASSQPGVNTEAFF. The CDR3 DNA reads as TGCGCCAGCAGCCAACCAGGGGTGAACACTGAAGCTTTCTTT.

The sample holds a few counts of this clone. The CDR3 loop is CASSLGLAAGNEQFF. The CDR3 coding sequence is TGTGCCAGCAGCTTAGGACTAGCGGCTGGCAATGAGCAGTTCTTC. The chain carries TRBV7-2 and TRBJ2-1, with TRBD2 matching 9 bases. V was clipped by 1 base and J by 6 bases; unmatched bases: 4. Germline lookup yields CDR1 SGHTA and CDR2 FQGNSA. The CDR3 length is 15 residues.

The chain has TRBV5-8 and TRBJ1-1; no clear D gene. In germline, CDR1 is SGHTS, CDR2 YDEGEE. This CDR3 is 13 amino acids long. V lost 2 bases, J lost 1 base, and 6 bases lay in between. The CDR3, as DNA: TGTGCCAGCAGCTTCGAGGGGAACACTGAAGCTTTCTTT. Translation: CASSFEGNTEAFF.

This chain uses TRBV30 with TRBJ1-2; 11 bases map to TRBD1. The J segment lost 1 base and the V segment lost 5 bases, leaving 0 bases of the junction unmatched. There are 13 residues in the CDR3. The germline V gene has CDR1 GTSNPN and CDR2 SVGIG (reference sequence). The CDR3 here is CAWGTGGNYGYTF. The CDR3 DNA follows: TGTGCCTGGGGGACAGGGGGTAACTATGGCTACACCTTC. The variable domain in full, completed from reference TRBV30 and TRBJ1-2, reads SQTIHQWPATLVQPVGSPLSLECTVEGTSNPNLYWYRQAAGRGLQLLFYSVGIGQISSEVPQNLSASRPQDRQFILSSKKLLLSDSGFYLCAWGTGGNYGYTFGSGTRLTVV.

V usage is TRBV29-1 and J usage is TRBJ2-1; no clear D. CDR3 size: 12 residues. Trimming pared 0 bases from V and 6 bases from J, leaving 6 bases between. The V gene's germline CDR1 is SQVTM and CDR2 ANQGSEA. The CDR3 is CSVEDLGNEQFF. In DNA form, the CDR3 reads TGCAGCGTTGAAGATCTCGGCAATGAGCAGTTCTTC.

This chain uses TRBV6-2 or TRBV6-3 with TRBJ1-2, with unresolved D. Germline CDR1 is MNHEY and CDR2 is SVGEGT. The ends were cut back, 4 bases at V and 8 bases at J, with 20 bases in the middle. The CDR3 is 15 residues long. In nucleotides, the CDR3 is TGTGCCAGCAGTTGGATCTATCCGGGATCCGGAGGCTACACCTTC. Translating gives CASSWIYPGSGGYTF.

This rearrangement joins TRBV19 to TRBJ2-3, with TRBD2 as a possible D gene (5 bases). Trimming removed 9 bases at V and 6 bases at J, with 16 bases between. Germline V gene sequence: CDR1 LNHDA, CDR2 SQIVND (reference sequence). The CDR3 totals 13 residues. In DNA, the CDR3 is TGTGCCAGCCGGTCCGGGGAGTTGGATACGCAGTATTTT. Encoded protein: CASRSGELDTQYF.

The chain uses TRBV14 and TRBJ2-2, with D uncertain. There are 13 residues in the CDR3. V shed 5 bases and J shed 6 bases, with 10 bases lying between them. Germline V gene sequence: CDR1 SGHDN, CDR2 FVKESK. CDR3: CASSLVIAGELFF. CDR3 sequence (DNA): TGTGCCAGCAGCTTGGTTATAGCCGGGGAGCTGTTTTTT. Supplemented by reference TRBV14 and TRBJ2-2, the full variable domain reads EAGVTQFPSHSVIEKGQTVTLRCDPISGHDNLYWYRRVMGKEIKFLLHFVKESKQDESGMPNNRFLAERTGGTYSTLKVQPAELEDSGVYFCASSLVIAGELFFGEGSRLTVL.

The V gene is TRBV4-3, the J gene TRBJ1-2; D might be TRBD1 (5 bases). The CDR3 is 17 residues long. The V and J ends lost 0 bases and 0 bases respectively, with 14 bases between them. The germline gives CDR1 LGHNA, CDR2 YSLEER. CDR3 sequence (DNA): TGCGCCAGCAGCCAAGAGGCCCCACAGGCTGCTAACTATGGCTACACCTTC. Its translation: CASSQEAPQAANYGYTF.

This sequence joins TRBV7-9 and TRBJ1-4; D gene uncertain. This CDR3 has 14 residues. Germline V gives CDR1 SEHNR, CDR2 FQNEAQ (reference sequence). V shed 5 bases and J shed 4 bases, with 11 bases lying between them. The CDR3 DNA reads TGTGCCAGCAGCCCTATCGACAATAATGAAAAACTGTTTTTT. This encodes CASSPIDNNEKLFF.

As DNA, the CDR3 is TGTGCCAGCAGTCTTACGGGACTTAGCCCCTACGAGCAGTACTTC. Protein: CASSLTGLSPYEQYF. The chain is built from TRBV7-2 and TRBJ2-7, with a weak D call TRBD2 (6 bases). CDR3 length: 15 amino acids. Trimming shortened V by 6 bases and J by 2 bases, and 17 bases separated the two germline ends. Germline lookup yields CDR1 SGHTA and CDR2 FQGNSA.

The V and J genes are TRBV7-2 and TRBJ1-3, with TRBD1 matching over 8 bases. With 7 bases clipped from V and 4 bases from J, the junction kept 12 bases outside the gene matches. Looked up from germline, CDR1 is SGHTA and CDR2 is FQGNSA. This CDR3 comprises 16 residues. The chain's CDR3 is CASKRGQGTDGNTIYF. The CDR3 nucleotides read TGTGCCAGCAAAAGAGGACAGGGAACGGACGGAAACACCATATATTTT.

The chain couples TRBV29-1 to TRBJ1-3; D is uncertain. V was shortened by 1 base and J by 5 bases, with 6 bases between the two germline ends. Germline V gives CDR1 SQVTM, CDR2 ANQGSEA. The CDR3 totals 12 residues. The CDR3 DNA reads as TGCAGCGTTGAAGCGAACAGAAACACCATATATTTT. It encodes CSVEANRNTIYF.

This clone appeared a few times. The chain links TRBV12-3 or TRBV12-4 to TRBJ2-5; D ambiguous. The CDR3 has 13 residues. V dropped 3 bases and J dropped 2 bases, with 7 bases sitting between them. The CDR3 reads CASSLGLQETQYF. The CDR3 coding sequence is TGTGCCAGCAGTTTGGGCTTACAAGAGACCCAGTACTTC.

DNA of the CDR3: TGTGCCAGCCGGACAGGGAAACCCCCCCTCCACTTT. This sequence encodes CASRTGKPPLHF. This chain uses TRBV2 with TRBJ1-6, with TRBD1 matching 8 bases. V lost 8 bases to trimming and J lost 13 bases; unmatched junction nucleotides: 7. This CDR3 region has 12 residues. Germline V lookup: CDR1 SNHLY, CDR2 FYNNEI.